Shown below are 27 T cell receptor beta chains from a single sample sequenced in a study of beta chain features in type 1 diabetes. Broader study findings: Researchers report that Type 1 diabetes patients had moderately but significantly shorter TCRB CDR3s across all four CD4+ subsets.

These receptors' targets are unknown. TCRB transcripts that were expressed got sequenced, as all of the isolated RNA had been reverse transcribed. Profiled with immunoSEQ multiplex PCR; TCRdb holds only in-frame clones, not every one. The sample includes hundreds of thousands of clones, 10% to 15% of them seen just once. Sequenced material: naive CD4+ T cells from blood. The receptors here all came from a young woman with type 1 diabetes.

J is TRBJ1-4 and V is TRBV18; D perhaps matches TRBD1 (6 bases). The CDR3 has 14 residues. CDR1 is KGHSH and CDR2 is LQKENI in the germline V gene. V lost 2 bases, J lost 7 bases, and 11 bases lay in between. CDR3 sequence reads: CASSPAQGFEKLFF. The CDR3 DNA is TGTGCCAGCTCACCAGCACAGGGCTTTGAAAAACTGTTTTTT. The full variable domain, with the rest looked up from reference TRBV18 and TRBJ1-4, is NAGVMQNPRHLVRRRGQEARLRCSPMKGHSHVYWYRQLPEEGLKFMVYLQKENIIDESGMPKERFSAEFPKEGPSILRIQQVVRGDSAAYFCASSPAQGFEKLFFGSGTQLSVL.

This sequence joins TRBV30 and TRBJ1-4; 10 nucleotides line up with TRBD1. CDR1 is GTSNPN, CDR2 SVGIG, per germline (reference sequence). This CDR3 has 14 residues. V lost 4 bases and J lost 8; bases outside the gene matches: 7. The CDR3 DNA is TGTGCCTGGAACCAGGGACAGGGGAACGAAAAACTGTTTTTT. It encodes CAWNQGQGNEKLFF.

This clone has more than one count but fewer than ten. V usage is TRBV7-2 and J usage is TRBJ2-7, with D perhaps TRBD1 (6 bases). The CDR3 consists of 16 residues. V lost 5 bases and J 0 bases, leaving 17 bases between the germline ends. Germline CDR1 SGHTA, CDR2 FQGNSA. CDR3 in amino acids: CASSKGVSIPSYEQYF. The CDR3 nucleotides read TGTGCCAGCAGCAAGGGGGTCTCAATCCCCTCCTACGAGCAGTACTTC.

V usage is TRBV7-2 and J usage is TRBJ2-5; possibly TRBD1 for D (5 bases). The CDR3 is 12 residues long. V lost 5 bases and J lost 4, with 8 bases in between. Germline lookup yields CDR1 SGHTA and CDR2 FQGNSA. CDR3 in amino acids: CASSTGLETQYF. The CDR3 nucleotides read TGTGCCAGCAGCACAGGCCTAGAGACCCAGTACTTC.

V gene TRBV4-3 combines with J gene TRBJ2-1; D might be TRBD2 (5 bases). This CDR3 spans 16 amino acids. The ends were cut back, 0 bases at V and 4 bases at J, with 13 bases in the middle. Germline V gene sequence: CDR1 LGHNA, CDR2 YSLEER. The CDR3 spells CASSQDTSGDYNEQFF. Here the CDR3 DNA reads TGCGCCAGCAGCCAAGATACCTCCGGGGATTACAATGAGCAGTTCTTC.

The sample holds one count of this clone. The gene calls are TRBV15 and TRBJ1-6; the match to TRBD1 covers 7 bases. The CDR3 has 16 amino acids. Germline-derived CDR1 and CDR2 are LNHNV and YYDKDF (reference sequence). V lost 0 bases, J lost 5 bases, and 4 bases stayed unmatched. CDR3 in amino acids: CATSRDPGQHNSPLHF. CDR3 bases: TGTGCCACCAGCAGAGATCCGGGACAGCATAATTCACCCCTCCACTTT. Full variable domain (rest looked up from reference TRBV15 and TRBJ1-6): DAMVIQNPRYQVTQFGKPVTLSCSQTLNHNVMYWYQQKSSQAPKLLFHYYDKDFNNEADTPDNFQSRRPNTSFCFLDIRSPGLGDTAMYLCATSRDPGQHNSPLHFGNGTRLTVT.

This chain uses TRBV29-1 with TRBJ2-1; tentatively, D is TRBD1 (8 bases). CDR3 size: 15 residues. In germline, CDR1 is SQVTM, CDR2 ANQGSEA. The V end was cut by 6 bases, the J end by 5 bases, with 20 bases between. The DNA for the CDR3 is TGCAGCGTCCAGCCTTACAGGGGGGGTAACAATGAGCAGTTCTTC. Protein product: CSVQPYRGGNNEQFF.

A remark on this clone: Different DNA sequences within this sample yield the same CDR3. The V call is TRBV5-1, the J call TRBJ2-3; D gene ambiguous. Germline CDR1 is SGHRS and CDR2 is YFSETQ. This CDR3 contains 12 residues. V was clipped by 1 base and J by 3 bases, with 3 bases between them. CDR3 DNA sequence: TGCGCCAGCAGCTTGCGGACAGATACGCAGTATTTT. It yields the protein CASSLRTDTQYF.

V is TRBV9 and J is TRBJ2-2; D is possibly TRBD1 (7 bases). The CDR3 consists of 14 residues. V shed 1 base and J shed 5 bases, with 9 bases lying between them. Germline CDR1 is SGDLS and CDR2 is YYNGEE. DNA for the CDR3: TGTGCCAGCAGCGTACAGGGGGGAACCGGGGAGCTGTTTTTT. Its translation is CASSVQGGTGELFF.

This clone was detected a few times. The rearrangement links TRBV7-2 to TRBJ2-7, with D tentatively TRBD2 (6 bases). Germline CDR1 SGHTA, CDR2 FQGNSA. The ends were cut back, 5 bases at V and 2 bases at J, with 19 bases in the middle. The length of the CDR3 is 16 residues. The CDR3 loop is CASSQPSAWATYEQYF. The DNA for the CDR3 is TGTGCCAGCAGCCAACCTAGCGCGTGGGCCACCTACGAGCAGTACTTC.

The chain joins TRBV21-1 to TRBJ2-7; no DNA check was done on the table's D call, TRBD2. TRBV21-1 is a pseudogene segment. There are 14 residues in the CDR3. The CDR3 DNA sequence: TGTGCCAGCAGCAGCGGCGGGAGGGTAGGCCCCCAGTACTTC. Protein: CASSSGGRVGPQYF.

The CDR3 reads CASSLVQGASYEQYF. In nucleotides, the CDR3 is TGTGCCAGCAGCTTAGTACAGGGGGCCTCCTACGAGCAGTACTTC. V is TRBV11-2 and J is TRBJ2-7, with TRBD1 matching over 9 bases. V lost 1 base, J lost 0 bases, and 1 base stayed unmatched. Germline V gene lookup returns CDR1 SGHAT and CDR2 FQNNGV. The CDR3 is 15 amino acids.

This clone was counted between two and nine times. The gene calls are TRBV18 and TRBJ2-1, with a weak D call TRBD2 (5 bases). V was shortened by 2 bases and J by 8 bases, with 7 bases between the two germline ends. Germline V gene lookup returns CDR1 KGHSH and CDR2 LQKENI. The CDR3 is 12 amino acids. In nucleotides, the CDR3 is TGTGCCAGCTCACCAACCGGGGATGAGCAGTTCTTC. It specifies CASSPTGDEQFF.

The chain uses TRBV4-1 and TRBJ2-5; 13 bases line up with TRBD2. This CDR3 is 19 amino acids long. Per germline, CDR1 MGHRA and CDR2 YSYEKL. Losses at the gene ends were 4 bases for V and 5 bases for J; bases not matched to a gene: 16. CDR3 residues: CASSRVGLAGADVGETQYF. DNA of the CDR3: TGCGCCAGCAGCCGCGTAGGACTAGCGGGAGCGGATGTGGGCGAGACCCAGTACTTC.

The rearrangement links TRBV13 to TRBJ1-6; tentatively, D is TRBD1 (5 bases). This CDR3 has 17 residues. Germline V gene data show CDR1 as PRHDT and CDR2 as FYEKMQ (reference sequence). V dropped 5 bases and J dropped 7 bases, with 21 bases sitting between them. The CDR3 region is CASSLFGEQGRNSPLHF. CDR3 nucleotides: TGTGCCAGCAGCCTCTTCGGTGAGCAGGGAAGGAATTCACCCCTCCACTTT. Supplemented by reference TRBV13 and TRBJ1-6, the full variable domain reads AAGVIQSPRHLIKEKRETATLKCYPIPRHDTVYWYQQGPGQDPQFLISFYEKMQSDKGSIPDRFSAQQFSDYHSELNMSSLELGDSALYFCASSLFGEQGRNSPLHFGNGTRLTVT.

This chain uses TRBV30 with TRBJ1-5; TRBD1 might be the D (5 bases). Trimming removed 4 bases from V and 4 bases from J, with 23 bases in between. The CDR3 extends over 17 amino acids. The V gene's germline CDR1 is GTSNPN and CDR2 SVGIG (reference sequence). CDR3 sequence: CAWNRRGNGGTNQPQHF. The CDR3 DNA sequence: TGTGCCTGGAACAGGAGGGGAAATGGAGGGACTAATCAGCCCCAGCATTTT.

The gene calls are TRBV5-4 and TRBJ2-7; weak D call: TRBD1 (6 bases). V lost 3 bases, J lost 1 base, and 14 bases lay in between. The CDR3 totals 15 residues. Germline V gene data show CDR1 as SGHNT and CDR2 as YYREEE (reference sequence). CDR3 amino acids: CASSSRWGPSYEQYF. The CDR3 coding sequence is TGTGCCAGCAGCTCGAGATGGGGGCCATCCTACGAGCAGTACTTC.

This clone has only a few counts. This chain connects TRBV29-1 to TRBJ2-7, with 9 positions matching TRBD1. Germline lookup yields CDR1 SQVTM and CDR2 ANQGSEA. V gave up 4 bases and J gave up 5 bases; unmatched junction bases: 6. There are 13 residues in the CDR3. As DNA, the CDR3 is TGCAGCGTTGGAGGGACAGGGCTCGACGAGCAGTACTTC. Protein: CSVGGTGLDEQYF.

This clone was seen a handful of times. The CDR3 nucleotides are TGTGCCAGCGACAGGGAAGAGACCCAGTACTTC. Translating gives CASDREETQYF. The genes are TRBV7-9 and TRBJ2-5; 7 bases agree with TRBD1. The trim removed 8 bases at V and 3 bases at J, leaving 0 bases unmatched. Germline CDR1 SEHNR, CDR2 FQNEAQ (reference sequence). The CDR3 has 11 residues.

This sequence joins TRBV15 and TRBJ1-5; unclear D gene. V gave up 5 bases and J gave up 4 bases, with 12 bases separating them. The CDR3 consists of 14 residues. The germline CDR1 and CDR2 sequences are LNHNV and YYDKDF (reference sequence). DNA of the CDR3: TGTGCCACCAGCTTCGAGGGAGAAAATCAGCCCCAGCATTTT. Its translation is CATSFEGENQPQHF. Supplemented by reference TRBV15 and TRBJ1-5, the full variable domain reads DAMVIQNPRYQVTQFGKPVTLSCSQTLNHNVMYWYQQKSSQAPKLLFHYYDKDFNNEADTPDNFQSRRPNTSFCFLDIRSPGLGDTAMYLCATSFEGENQPQHFGDGTRLSIL.

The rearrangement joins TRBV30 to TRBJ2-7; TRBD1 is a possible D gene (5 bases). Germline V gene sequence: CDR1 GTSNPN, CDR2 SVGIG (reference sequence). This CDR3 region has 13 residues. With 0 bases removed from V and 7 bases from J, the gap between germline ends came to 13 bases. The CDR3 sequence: CAWSVSPQGEQYF. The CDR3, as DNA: TGTGCCTGGAGTGTAAGTCCGCAGGGTGAGCAGTACTTC.

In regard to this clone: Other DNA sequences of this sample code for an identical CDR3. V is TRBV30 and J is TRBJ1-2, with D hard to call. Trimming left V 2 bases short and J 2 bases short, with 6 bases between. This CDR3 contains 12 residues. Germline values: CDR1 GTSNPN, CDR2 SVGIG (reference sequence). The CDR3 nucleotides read TGTGCCTGGAGTCCGGGGAACTATGGCTACACCTTC. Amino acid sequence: CAWSPGNYGYTF.

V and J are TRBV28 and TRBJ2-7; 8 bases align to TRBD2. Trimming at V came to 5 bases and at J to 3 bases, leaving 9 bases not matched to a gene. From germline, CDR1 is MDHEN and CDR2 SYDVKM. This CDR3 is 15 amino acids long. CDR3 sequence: CASSPGGLAGYEQYF. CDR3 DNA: TGTGCCAGCAGTCCAGGAGGCCTAGCGGGCTACGAGCAGTACTTC. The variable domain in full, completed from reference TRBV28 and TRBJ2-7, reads DVKVTQSSRYLVKRTGEKVFLECVQDMDHENMFWYRQDPGLGLRLIYFSYDVKMKEKGDIPEGYSVSREKKERFSLILESASTNQTSMYLCASSPGGLAGYEQYFGPGTRLTVT.

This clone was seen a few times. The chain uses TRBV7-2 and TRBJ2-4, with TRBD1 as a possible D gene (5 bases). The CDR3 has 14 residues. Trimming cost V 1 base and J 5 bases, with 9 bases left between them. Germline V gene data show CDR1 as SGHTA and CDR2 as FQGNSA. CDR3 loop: CASSLVQGQNIQYF. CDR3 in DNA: TGTGCCAGCAGCTTAGTTCAGGGTCAAAACATTCAGTACTTC. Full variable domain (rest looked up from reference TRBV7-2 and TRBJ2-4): GAGVSQSPSNKVTEKGKDVELRCDPISGHTALYWYRQSLGQGLEFLIYFQGNSAPDKSGLPSDRFSAERTGGSVSTLTIQRTQQEDSAVYLCASSLVQGQNIQYFGAGTRLSVL.

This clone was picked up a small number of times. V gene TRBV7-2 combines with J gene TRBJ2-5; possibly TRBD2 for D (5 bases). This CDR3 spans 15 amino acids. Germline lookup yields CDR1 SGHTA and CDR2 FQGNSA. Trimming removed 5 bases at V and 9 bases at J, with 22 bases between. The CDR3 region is CASSGRRAGERPQYF. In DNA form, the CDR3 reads TGTGCCAGCAGCGGACGTCGGGCGGGTGAGAGACCCCAGTACTTC.

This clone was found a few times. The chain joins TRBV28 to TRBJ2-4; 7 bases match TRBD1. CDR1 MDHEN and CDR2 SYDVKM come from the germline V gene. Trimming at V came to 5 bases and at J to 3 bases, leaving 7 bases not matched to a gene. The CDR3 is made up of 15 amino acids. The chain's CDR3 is CASSRTGVGKNIQYF. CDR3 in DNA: TGTGCCAGCAGTCGCACAGGGGTTGGCAAAAACATTCAGTACTTC.

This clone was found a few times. CDR3 nucleotides: TGTGCCAGCAGCGTGGCCGACACTGAAGCTTTCTTT. Residues: CASSVADTEAFF. This rearrangement joins TRBV9 to TRBJ1-1; D unresolved. Germline CDR1 is SGDLS and CDR2 is YYNGEE. Trimming pared 2 bases from V and 3 bases from J, leaving 5 bases between. This CDR3 spans 12 amino acids. The full variable domain, rest sourced from reference TRBV9 and TRBJ1-1, is DSGVTQTPKHLITATGQRVTLRCSPRSGDLSVYWYQQSLDQGLQFLIQYYNGEERAKGNILERFSAQQFPDLHSELNLSSLELGDSALYFCASSVADTEAFFGQGTRLTVV.